What follows are 5 T cell receptor beta chains derived from one specimen sequenced in a study of cytomegalovirus exposure and HLA in healthy donors. The PCR ran on 60 Vbeta and 13 Jbeta primers. TCRdb's table, derived via immunoSEQ multiplex PCR, lists solely in-frame clones and lacks some. The sample has fewer than 150,000 clones; around three quarters are singletons. Sequencing was performed on PBMCs. The receptors originated from a middle-aged man in good health and CMV-seropositive.

This clone was counted only a few times. The chain couples TRBV10-2 to TRBJ1-6, with D perhaps matching TRBD1 (5 bases). V was cut by 7 bases and J by 8 bases, with 18 bases left in between. Germline V gives CDR1 WSHSY, CDR2 SAAADI. The CDR3 has 15 amino acids. CDR3 DNA: TGCGCCAGCACCGTGGGCCAGGGAACGGATTCACCCCTCCACTTT. This translates into CASTVGQGTDSPLHF.

The rearrangement uses TRBV5-1 and TRBJ2-2; 13 bases map to TRBD2. Germline-derived CDR1 and CDR2 are SGHRS and YFSETQ. The CDR3 extends over 16 amino acids. Losses at the gene ends were 6 bases for V and 2 bases for J; bases not matched to a gene: 4. The CDR3 loop reads CASTRLAGGNTGELFF. CDR3 sequence (DNA): TGCGCCAGCACGCGACTAGCGGGAGGTAACACCGGGGAGCTGTTTTTT.

The V and J genes are TRBV5-1 and TRBJ2-5, with 7 bases that match TRBD1. V trimming: 0 bases; J trimming: 5 bases; junction bases outside the gene matches: 10. This CDR3 region has 16 residues. From germline, CDR1 is SGHRS and CDR2 YFSETQ. CDR3 coding DNA: TGCGCCAGCAGCTTGGGGACAGGCCGGCGAGGGGAGACCCAGTACTTC. This translates into CASSLGTGRRGETQYF.

The sample holds a few counts of this clone. V is TRBV5-1 and J is TRBJ1-2; TRBD1 might be the D (5 bases). Per germline, CDR1 SGHRS and CDR2 YFSETQ. The CDR3 is 13 residues long. Trimming stripped 0 bases from V and 11 bases from J, with 14 bases between. CDR3 amino acids: CASSLGVGAGYTF. CDR3 DNA: TGCGCCAGCAGCTTGGGGGTTGGGGCCGGGTACACCTTC.

The genes are TRBV7-2 and TRBJ1-1; no definite D call. The CDR3 is 14 amino acids. V dropped 1 base and J dropped 5 bases, with 11 bases sitting between them. CDR1 SGHTA and CDR2 FQGNSA come from the germline V gene. CDR3 protein: CASSLVEVLTEAFF. Here the CDR3 DNA reads TGTGCCAGCAGCTTAGTTGAGGTTCTTACTGAAGCTTTCTTT.